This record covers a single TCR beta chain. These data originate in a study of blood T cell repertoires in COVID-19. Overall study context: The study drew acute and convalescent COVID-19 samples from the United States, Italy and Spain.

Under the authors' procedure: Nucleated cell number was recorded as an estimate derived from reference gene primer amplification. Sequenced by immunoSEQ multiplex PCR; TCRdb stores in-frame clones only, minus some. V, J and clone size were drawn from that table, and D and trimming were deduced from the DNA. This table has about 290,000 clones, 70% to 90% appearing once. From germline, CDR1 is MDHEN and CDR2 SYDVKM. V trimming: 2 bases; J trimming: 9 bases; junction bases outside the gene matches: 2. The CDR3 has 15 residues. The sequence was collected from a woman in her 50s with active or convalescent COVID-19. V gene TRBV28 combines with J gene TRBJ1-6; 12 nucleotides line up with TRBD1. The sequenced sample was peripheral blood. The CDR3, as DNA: TGTGCCAGCAGTTTACGGGACAGGGGGCGTTCACCCCTCCACTTT. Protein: CASSLRDRGRSPLHF.